The present TCR beta chain was sequenced within a study of PD-1 blockade in classical Hodgkin lymphoma. Broader study findings: Nivolumab starters within 1 year of ASCT were excluded.

Every patient had relapsed following autologous stem cell transplantation, and cohorts differed in brentuximab vedotin exposure. Trimming stripped 7 bases from V and 0 bases from J, with 7 bases between. There are 13 residues in the CDR3. Germline V gene lookup returns CDR1 SNHLY and CDR2 FYNNEI. As for this clone: Its target is not known.

Measured with immunoSEQ multiplex PCR; TCRdb has only the in-frame clones, and not every one. The repertoire holds fewer than 100,000 clones, with approximately 92% as singletons. V gene TRBV2 combines with J gene TRBJ1-5; D not certain. This specimen was peripheral blood mononuclear cells (PBMCs), taken at baseline. The TCR sequence derives from a human donor with classical Hodgkin lymphoma. CDR3 sequence: CASNGISNQPQHF. The CDR3 DNA reads TGTGCCAGCAACGGGATTAGCAATCAGCCCCAGCATTTT. Full variable domain (missing parts from reference TRBV2 and TRBJ1-5): EPEVTQTPSHQVTQMGQEVILRCVPISNHLYFYWYRQILGQKVEFLVSFYNNEISEKSEIFDDQFSVERPDGSNFTLKIRSTKLEDSAMYFCASNGISNQPQHFGDGTRLSIL.